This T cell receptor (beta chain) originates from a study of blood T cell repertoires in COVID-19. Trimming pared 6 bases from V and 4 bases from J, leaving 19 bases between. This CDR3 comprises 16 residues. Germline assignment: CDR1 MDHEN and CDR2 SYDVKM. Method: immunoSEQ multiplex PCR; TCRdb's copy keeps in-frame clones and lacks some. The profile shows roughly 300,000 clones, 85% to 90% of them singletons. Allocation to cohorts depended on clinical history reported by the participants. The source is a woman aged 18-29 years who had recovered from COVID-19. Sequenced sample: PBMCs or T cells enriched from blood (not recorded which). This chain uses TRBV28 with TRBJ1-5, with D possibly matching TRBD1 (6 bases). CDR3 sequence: CASRRGGLPSNQPQHF. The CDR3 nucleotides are TGTGCCAGCAGACGAGGGGGTCTACCTTCTAATCAGCCCCAGCATTTT. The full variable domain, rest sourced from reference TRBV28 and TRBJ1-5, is DVKVTQSSRYLVKRTGEKVFLECVQDMDHENMFWYRQDPGLGLRLIYFSYDVKMKEKGDIPEGYSVSREKKERFSLILESASTNQTSMYLCASRRGGLPSNQPQHFGDGTRLSIL.